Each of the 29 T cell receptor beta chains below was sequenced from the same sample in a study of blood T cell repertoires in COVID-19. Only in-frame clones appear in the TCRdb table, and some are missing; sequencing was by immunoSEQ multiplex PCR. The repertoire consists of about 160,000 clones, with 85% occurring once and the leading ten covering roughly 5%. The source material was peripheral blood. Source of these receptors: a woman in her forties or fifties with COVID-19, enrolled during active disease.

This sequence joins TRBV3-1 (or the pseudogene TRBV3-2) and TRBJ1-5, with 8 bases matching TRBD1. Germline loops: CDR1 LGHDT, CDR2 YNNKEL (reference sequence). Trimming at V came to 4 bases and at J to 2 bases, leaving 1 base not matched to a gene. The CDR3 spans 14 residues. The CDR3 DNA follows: TGTGCCAGCAGCCCACAGGGGGGCAATCAGCCCCAGCATTTT. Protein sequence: CASSPQGGNQPQHF.

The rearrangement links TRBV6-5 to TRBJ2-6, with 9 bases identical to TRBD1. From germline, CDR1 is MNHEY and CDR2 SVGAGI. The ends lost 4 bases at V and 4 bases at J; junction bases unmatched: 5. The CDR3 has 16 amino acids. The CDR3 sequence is CASSSQGAGGANVLTF. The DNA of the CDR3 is TGTGCCAGCAGTTCACAGGGGGCGGGAGGGGCCAACGTCCTGACTTTC.

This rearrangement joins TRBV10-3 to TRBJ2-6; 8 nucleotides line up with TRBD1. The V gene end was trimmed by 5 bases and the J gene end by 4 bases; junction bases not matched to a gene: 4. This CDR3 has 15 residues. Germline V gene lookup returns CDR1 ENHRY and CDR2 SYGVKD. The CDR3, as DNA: TGTGCCATCAGTTTGACAGGGGACGGGGCCAACGTCCTGACTTTC. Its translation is CAISLTGDGANVLTF.

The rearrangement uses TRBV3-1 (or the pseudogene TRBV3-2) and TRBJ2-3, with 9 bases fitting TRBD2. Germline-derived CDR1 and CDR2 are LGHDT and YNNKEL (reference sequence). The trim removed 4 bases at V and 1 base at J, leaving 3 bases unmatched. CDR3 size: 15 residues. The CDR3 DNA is TGTGCCAGCAGCCTAGCGGGGGAGCGCACAGATACGCAGTATTTT. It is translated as CASSLAGERTDTQYF.

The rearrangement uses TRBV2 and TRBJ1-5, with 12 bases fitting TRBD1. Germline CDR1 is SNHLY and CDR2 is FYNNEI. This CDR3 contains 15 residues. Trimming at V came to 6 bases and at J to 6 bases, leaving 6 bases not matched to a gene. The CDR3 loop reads CASRGTGGASQPQHF. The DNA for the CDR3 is TGTGCCAGCAGGGGGACAGGGGGCGCATCTCAGCCCCAGCATTTT.

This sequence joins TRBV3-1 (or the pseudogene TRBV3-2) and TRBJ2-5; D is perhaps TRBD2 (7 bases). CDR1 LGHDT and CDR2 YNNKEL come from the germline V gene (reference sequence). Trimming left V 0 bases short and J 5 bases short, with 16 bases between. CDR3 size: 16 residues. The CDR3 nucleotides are TGTGCCAGCAGCCAAGATGGGGGGGCTCTGGGGGAGACCCAGTACTTC. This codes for CASSQDGGALGETQYF.

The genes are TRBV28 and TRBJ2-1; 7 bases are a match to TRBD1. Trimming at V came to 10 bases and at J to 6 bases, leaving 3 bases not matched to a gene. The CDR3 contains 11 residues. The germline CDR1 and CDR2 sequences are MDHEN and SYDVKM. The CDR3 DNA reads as TGTGCCACAACAGGGGTCAATGAGCAGTTCTTC. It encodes CATTGVNEQFF. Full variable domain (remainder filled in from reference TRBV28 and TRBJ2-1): DVKVTQSSRYLVKRTGEKVFLECVQDMDHENMFWYRQDPGLGLRLIYFSYDVKMKEKGDIPEGYSVSREKKERFSLILESASTNQTSMYLCATTGVNEQFFGPGTRLTVL.

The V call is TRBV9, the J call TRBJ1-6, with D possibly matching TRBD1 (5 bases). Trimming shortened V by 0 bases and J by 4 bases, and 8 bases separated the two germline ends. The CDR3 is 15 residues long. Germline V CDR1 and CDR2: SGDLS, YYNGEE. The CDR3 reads CASSVGEGYNSPLHF. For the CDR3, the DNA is TGTGCCAGCAGCGTAGGGGAGGGGTATAATTCACCCCTCCACTTT.

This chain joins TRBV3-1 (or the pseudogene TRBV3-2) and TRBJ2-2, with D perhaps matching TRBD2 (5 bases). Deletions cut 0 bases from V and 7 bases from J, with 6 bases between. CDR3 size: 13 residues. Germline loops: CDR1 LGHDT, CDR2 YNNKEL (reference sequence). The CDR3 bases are TGTGCCAGCAGCCAAGATGGAGGCGGGGAGCTGTTTTTT. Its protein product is CASSQDGGGELFF.

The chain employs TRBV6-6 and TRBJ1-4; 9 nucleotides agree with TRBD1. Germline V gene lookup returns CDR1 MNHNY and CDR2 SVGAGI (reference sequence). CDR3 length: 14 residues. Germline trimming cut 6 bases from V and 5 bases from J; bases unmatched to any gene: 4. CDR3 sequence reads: CASRRTGANEKLFF. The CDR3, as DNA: TGTGCCAGCAGACGGACAGGGGCGAATGAAAAACTGTTTTTT.

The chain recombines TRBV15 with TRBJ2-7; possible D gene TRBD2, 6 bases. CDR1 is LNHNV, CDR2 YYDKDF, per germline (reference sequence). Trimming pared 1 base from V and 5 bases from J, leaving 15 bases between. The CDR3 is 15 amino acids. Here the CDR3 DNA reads TGTGCCACCAGCAGAGCCTCGGGCGGGGTAAACGAGCAGTACTTC. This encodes CATSRASGGVNEQYF. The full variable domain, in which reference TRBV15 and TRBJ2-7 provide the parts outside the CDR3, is DAMVIQNPRYQVTQFGKPVTLSCSQTLNHNVMYWYQQKSSQAPKLLFHYYDKDFNNEADTPDNFQSRRPNTSFCFLDIRSPGLGDTAMYLCATSRASGGVNEQYFGPGTRLTVT.

CDR3 in DNA: TGCGCCAGCAGCGGGGGGCAGGGGGCTTGCAATCAGCCCCAGCATTTT. This translates into CASSGGQGACNQPQHF. The rearrangement uses TRBV5-1 and TRBJ1-5; 8 bases fit TRBD1. This CDR3 is built from 16 residues. The V gene's germline CDR1 is SGHRS and CDR2 YFSETQ. V shed 4 bases and J 2 bases; nucleotides not matched to a gene: 8.

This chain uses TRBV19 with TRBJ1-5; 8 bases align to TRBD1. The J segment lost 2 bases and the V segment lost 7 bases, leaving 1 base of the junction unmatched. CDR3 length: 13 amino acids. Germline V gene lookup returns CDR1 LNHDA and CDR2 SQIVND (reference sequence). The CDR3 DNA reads TGTGCCAGTAAGGGACAGGGCAATCAGCCCCAGCATTTT. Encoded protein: CASKGQGNQPQHF.

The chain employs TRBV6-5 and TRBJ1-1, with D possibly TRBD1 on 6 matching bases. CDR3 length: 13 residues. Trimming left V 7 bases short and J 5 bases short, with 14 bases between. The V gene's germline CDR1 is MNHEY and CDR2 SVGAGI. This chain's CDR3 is CASTKPGETEAFF. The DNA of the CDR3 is TGTGCCAGCACCAAACCAGGGGAAACTGAAGCTTTCTTT.

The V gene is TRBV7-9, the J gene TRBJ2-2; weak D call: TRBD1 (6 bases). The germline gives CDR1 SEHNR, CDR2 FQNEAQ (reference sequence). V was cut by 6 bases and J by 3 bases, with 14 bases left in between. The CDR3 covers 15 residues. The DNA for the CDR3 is TGTGCCAGCAGGGACGCAGGGGCGCACACCGGGGAGCTGTTTTTT. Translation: CASRDAGAHTGELFF. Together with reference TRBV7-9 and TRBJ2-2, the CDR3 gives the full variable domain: DTGVSQNPRHKITKRGQNVTFRCDPISEHNRLYWYRQTLGQGPEFLTYFQNEAQLEKSRLLSDRFSAERPKGSFSTLEIQRTEQGDSAMYLCASRDAGAHTGELFFGEGSRLTVL.

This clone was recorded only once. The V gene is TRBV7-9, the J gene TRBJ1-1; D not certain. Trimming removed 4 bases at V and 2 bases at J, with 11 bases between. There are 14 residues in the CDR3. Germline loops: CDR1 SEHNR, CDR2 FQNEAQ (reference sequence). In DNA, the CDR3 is TGTGCCAGCAGCTCCCCCCCAGGAAACACTGAAGCTTTCTTT. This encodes CASSSPPGNTEAFF.

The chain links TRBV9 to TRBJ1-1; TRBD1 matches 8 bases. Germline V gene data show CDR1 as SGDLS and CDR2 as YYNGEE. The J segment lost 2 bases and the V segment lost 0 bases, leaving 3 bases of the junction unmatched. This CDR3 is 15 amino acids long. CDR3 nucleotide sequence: TGTGCCAGCAGCGTAGGGACAGGGCCTAACACTGAAGCTTTCTTT. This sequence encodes CASSVGTGPNTEAFF.

The CDR3: CASSLRGSEQFF. Written as DNA, the CDR3 is TGTGCCAGCAGCTTAAGAGGGAGTGAGCAGTTCTTC. This chain joins TRBV7-3 and TRBJ2-1, with D possibly TRBD2 on 5 matching bases. Trimming shortened V by 1 base and J by 9 bases, and 7 bases separated the two germline ends. Germline assignment: CDR1 SGHTA and CDR2 FQGTGA. The CDR3 is 12 residues long.

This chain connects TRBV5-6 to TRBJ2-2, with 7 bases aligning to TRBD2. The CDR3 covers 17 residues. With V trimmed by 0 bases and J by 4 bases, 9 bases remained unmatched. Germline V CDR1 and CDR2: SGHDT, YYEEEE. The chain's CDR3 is CASSLALSSGSTGELFF. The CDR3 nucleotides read TGTGCCAGCAGCTTGGCCTTATCTAGCGGATCCACCGGGGAGCTGTTTTTT.

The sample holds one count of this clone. As DNA, the CDR3 is TGTGCCAGCAGTGGAGCGGGGGGAATAGATACGCAGTATTTT. Its translation is CASSGAGGIDTQYF. This chain links TRBV27 with TRBJ2-3; 9 positions agree with TRBD2. Germline CDR1 and CDR2: MNHEY and SMNVEV (reference sequence). With 5 bases clipped from V and 5 bases from J, the junction kept 5 bases outside the gene matches. CDR3 length: 14 residues.

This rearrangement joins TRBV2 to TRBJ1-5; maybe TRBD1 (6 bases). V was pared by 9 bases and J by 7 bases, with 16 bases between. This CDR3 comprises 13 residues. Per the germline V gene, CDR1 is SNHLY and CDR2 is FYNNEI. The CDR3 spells CASSRGTEQPQHF. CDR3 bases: TGTGCCAGTTCCAGGGGTACGGAGCAGCCCCAGCATTTT.

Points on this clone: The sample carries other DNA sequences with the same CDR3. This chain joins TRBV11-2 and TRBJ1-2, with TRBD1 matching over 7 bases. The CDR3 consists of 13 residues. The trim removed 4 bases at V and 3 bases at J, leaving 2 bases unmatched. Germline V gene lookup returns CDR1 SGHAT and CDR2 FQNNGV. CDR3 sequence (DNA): TGTGCCAGCAGCTACAGGGGAGACTATGGCTACACCTTC. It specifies CASSYRGDYGYTF. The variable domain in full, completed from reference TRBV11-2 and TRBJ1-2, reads EAGVAQSPRYKIIEKRQSVAFWCNPISGHATLYWYQQILGQGPKLLIQFQNNGVVDDSQLPKDRFSAERLKGVDSTLKIQPAKLEDSAVYLCASSYRGDYGYTFGSGTRLTVV.

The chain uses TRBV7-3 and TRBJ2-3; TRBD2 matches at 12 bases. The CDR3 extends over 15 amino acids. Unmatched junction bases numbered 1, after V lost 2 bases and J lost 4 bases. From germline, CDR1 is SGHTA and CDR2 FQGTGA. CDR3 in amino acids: CASSLRLAGADTQYF. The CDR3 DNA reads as TGTGCCAGCAGCTTACGACTAGCGGGGGCAGATACGCAGTATTTT.

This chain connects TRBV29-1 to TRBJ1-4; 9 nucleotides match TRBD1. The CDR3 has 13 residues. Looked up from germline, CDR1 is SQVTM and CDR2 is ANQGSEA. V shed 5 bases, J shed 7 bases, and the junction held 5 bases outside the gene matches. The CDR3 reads CSVLTGGSEKLFF. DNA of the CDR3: TGCAGCGTTCTAACAGGGGGCTCTGAAAAACTGTTTTTT.

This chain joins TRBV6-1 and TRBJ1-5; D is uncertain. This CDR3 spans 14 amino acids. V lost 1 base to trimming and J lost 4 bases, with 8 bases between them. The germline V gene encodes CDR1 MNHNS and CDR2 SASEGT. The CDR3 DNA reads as TGTGCCAGCAGTGAAGGACCGACAAATCAGCCCCAGCATTTT. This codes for CASSEGPTNQPQHF.

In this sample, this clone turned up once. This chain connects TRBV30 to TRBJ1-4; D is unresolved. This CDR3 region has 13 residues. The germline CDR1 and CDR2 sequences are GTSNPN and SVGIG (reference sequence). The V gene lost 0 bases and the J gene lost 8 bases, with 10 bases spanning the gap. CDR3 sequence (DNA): TGTGCCTGGAGTGTGAGGGTAGGGGAAAAACTGTTTTTT. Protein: CAWSVRVGEKLFF.

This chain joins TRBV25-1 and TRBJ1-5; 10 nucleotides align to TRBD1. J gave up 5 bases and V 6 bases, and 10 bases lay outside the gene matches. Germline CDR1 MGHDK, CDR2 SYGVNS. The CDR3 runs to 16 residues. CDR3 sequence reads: CASRPLGTGDHQPQHF. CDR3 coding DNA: TGTGCCAGCAGGCCCCTGGGGACAGGGGATCATCAGCCCCAGCATTTT.

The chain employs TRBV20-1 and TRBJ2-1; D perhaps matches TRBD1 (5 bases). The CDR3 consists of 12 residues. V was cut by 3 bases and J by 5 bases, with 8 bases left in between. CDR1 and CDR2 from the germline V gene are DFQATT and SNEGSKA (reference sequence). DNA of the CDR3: TGCAGTGCTAGTATAGGGGACAATGAGCAGTTCTTC. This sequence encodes CSASIGDNEQFF.

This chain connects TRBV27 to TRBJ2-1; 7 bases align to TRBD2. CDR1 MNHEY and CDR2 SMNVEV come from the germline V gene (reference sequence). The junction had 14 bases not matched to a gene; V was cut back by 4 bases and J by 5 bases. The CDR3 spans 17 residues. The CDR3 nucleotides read TGTGCCAGCAGTTCCCTAAGGGCCGGGGGGACTCACAATGAGCAGTTCTTC. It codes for CASSSLRAGGTHNEQFF.